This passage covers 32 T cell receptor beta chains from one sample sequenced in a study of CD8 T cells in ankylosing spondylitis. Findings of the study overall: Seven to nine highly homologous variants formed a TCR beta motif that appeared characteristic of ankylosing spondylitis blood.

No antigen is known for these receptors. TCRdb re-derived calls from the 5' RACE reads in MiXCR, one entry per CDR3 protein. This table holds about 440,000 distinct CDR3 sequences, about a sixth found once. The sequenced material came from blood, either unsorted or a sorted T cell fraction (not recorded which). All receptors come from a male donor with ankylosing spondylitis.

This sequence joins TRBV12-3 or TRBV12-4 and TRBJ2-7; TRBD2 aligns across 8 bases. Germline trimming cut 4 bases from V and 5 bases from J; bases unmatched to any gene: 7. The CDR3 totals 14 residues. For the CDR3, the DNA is TGTGCCAGCAGTTCCAGCGGGGGCATCCACGAGCAGTACTTC. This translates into CASSSSGGIHEQYF.

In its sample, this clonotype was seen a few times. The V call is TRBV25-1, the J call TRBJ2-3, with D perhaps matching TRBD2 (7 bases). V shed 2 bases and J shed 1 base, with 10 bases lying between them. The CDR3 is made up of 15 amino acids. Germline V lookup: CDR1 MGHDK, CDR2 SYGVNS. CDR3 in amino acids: CASSELGGGTDTQYF. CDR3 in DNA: TGTGCCAGCAGTGAACTAGGGGGGGGCACAGATACGCAGTATTTT.

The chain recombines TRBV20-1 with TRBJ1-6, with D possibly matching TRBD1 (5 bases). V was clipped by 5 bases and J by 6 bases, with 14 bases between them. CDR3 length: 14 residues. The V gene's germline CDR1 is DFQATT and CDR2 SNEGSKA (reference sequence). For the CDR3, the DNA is TGCAGTGCTCCGGGACCGACTTCTAATTCACCCCTCCACTTT. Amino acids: CSAPGPTSNSPLHF.

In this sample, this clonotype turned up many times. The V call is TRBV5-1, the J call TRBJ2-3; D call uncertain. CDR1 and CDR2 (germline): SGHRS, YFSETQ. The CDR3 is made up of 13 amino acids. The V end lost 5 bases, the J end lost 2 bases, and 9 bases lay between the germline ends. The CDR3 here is CASRTLTTDTQYF. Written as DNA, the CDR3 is TGCGCCAGCAGAACCCTCACCACAGATACGCAGTATTTT.

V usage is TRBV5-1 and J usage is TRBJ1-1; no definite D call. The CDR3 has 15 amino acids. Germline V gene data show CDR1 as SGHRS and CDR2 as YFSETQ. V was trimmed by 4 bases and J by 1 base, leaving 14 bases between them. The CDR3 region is CASSATTPGNTEAFF. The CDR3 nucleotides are TGCGCCAGCAGCGCCACGACGCCAGGGAACACTGAAGCTTTCTTT.

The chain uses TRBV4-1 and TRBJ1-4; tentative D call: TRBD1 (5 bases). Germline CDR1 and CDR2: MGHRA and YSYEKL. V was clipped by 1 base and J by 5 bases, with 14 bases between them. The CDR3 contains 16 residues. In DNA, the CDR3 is TGCGCCAGCAGCCAAGTGGGAGGGGCGACAAATGAAAAACTGTTTTTT. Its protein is CASSQVGGATNEKLFF.

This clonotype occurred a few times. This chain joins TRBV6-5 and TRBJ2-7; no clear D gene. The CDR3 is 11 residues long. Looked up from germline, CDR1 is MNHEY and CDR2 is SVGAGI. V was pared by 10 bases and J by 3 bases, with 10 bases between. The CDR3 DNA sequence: TGTGCCACCGAAAAAAACTACGAGCAGTACTTC. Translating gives CATEKNYEQYF.

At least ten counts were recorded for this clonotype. CDR3 nucleotide sequence: TGTGCCAGCAACGGCCGGGGTGGCTACACCTTC. The encoded protein is CASNGRGGYTF. The chain is built from TRBV7-9 and TRBJ1-2; D is unresolved. V lost 7 bases and J lost 7, with 10 bases in between. This CDR3 is built from 11 residues. Germline CDR1 reads SEHNR; CDR2 reads FQNEAQ (reference sequence).

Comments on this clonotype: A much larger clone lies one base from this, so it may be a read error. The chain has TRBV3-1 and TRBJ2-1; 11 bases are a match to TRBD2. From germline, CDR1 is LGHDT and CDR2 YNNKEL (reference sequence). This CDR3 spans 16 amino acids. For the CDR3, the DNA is TGTGCCGGCAGCCAGAAGACTAGCGGGGTAGGGTATGAGCAGTTCTTC. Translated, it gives CAGSQKTSGVGYEQFF.

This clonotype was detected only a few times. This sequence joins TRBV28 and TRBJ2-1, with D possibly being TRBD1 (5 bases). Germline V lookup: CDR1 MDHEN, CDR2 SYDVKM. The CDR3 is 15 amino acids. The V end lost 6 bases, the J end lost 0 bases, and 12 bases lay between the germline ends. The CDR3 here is CASSGRGRSYNEQFF. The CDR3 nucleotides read TGTGCCAGCAGCGGAAGGGGCCGCTCCTACAATGAGCAGTTCTTC.

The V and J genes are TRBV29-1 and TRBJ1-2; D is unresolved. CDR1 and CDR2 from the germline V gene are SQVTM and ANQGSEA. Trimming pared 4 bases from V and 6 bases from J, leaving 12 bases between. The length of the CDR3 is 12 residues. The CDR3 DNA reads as TGCAGCGTTGGCGGCAGGATTGATGGCTACACCTTC. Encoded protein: CSVGGRIDGYTF.

CDR3 sequence (DNA): TGTGCCAGCAGCCCGCAATGGACTAGGGCGGATACGCAGTATTTT. This translates into CASSPQWTRADTQYF. The V gene is TRBV7-9, the J gene TRBJ2-3; 7 nucleotides align to TRBD2. The CDR3 length is 15 residues. Germline CDR1 is SEHNR and CDR2 is FQNEAQ (reference sequence). Unmatched junction bases numbered 11, after V lost 5 bases and J lost 6 bases.

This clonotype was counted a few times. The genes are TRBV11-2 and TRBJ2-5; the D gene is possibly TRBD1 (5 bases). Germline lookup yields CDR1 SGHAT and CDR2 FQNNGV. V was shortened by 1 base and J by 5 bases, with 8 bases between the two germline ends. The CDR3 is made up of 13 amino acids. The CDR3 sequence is CASSLVRVETQYF. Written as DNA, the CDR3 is TGTGCCAGCAGCTTAGTCAGGGTGGAGACCCAGTACTTC.

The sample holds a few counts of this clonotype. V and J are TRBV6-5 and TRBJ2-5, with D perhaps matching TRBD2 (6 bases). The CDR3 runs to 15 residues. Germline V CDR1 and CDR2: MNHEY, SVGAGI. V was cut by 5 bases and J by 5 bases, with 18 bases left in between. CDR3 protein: CASSPRLVPGETQYF. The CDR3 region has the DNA TGTGCCAGCAGTCCTCGACTAGTGCCGGGGGAGACCCAGTACTTC.

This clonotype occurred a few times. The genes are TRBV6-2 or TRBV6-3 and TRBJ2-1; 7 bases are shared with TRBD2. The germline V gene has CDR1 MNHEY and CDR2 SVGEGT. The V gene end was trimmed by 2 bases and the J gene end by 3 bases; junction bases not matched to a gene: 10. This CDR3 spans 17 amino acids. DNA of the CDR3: TGTGCCAGCAGTTACCCCACGGGAGGTACCCACTACAATGAGCAGTTCTTC. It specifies CASSYPTGGTHYNEQFF.

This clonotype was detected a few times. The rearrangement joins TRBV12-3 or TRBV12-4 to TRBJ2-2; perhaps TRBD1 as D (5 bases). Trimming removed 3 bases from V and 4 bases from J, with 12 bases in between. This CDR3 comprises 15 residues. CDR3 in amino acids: CASSLGRVITGELFF. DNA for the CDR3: TGTGCCAGCAGTTTGGGCAGGGTCATCACCGGGGAGCTGTTTTTT.

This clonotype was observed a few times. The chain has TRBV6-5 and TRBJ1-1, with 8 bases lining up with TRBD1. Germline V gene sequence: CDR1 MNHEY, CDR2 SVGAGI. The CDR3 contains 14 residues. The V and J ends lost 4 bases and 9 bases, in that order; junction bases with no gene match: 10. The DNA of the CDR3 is TGTGCCAGCAGTTCGCCCCGTTGGGACAGGCAAGCTTTCTTT. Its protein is CASSSPRWDRQAFF.

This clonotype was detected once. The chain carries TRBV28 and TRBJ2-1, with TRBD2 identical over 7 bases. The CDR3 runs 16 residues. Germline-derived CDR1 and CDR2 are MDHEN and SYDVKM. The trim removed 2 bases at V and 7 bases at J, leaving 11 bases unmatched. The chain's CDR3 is CASSLAHVGTTNEQFF. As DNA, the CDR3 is TGTGCCAGCAGTTTAGCTCACGTGGGGACTACTAATGAGCAGTTCTTC.

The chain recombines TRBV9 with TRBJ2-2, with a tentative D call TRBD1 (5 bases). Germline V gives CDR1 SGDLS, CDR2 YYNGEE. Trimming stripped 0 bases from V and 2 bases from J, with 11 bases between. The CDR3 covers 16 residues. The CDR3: CASSVEEQANTGELFF. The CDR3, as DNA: TGTGCCAGCAGCGTAGAAGAACAGGCAAACACCGGGGAGCTGTTTTTT.

The CDR3, as DNA: TGCAGTGCTAGAGCCGCAGGACAGGGGACGGATCAGCCCCAGCATTTT. It translates to CSARAAGQGTDQPQHF. The rearrangement uses TRBV20-1 and TRBJ1-5; TRBD1 agrees at 9 bases. Germline loops: CDR1 DFQATT, CDR2 SNEGSKA (reference sequence). The CDR3 runs 16 residues. Trimming cost V 1 base and J 5 bases; bases outside gene matches: 9.

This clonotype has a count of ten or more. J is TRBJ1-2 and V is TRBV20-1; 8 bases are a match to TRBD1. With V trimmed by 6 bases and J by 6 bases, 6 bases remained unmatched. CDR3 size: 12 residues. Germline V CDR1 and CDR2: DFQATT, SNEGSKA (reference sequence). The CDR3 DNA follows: TGCAGTGCCCCACAGGGGGTTAATGGCTACACCTTC. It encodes CSAPQGVNGYTF.

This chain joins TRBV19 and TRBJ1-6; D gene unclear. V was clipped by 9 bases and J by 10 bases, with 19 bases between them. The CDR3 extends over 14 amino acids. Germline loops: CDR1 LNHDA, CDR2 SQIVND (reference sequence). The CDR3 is CASHYQSLGSPLHF. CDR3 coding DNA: TGTGCCAGCCACTACCAGAGTTTAGGGTCACCCCTCCACTTT.

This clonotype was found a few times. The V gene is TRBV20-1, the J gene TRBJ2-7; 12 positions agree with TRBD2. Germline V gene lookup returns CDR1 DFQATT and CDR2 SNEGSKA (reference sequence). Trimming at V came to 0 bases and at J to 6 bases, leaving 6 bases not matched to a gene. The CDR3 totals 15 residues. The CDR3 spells CSARDPASGRVEQYF. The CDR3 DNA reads TGCAGTGCTAGAGATCCGGCTAGCGGGAGGGTCGAGCAGTACTTC.

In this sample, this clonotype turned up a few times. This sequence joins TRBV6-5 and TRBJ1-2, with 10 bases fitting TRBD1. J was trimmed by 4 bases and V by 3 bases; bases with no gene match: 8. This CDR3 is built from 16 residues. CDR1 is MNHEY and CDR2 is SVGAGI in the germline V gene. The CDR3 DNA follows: TGTGCCAGCAGTTATGGGCGGACAGGGGGAATCTATGGCTACACCTTC. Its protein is CASSYGRTGGIYGYTF.

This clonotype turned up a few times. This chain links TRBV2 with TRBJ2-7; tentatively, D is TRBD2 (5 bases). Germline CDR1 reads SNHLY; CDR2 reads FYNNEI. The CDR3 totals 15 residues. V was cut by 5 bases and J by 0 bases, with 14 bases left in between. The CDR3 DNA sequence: TGTGCCAGCAGTCTCTCGGGGATCGGCTCCTACGAGCAGTACTTC. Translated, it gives CASSLSGIGSYEQYF.

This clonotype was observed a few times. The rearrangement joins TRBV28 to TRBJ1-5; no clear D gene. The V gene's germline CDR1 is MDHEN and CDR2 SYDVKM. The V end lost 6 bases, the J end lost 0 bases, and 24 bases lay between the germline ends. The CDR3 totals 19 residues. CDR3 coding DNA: TGTGCCAGCAGCCGTTCATCCACATCCACCCAATATAGCAATCAGCCCCAGCATTTT. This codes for CASSRSSTSTQYSNQPQHF. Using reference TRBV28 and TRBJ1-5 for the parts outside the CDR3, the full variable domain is DVKVTQSSRYLVKRTGEKVFLECVQDMDHENMFWYRQDPGLGLRLIYFSYDVKMKEKGDIPEGYSVSREKKERFSLILESASTNQTSMYLCASSRSSTSTQYSNQPQHFGDGTRLSIL.

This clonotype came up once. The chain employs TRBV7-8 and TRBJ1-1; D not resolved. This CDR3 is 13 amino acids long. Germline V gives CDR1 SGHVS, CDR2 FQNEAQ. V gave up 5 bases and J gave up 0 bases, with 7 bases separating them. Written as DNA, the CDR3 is TGTGCCAGCAGCCCAACCATGAACACTGAAGCTTTCTTT. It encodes CASSPTMNTEAFF.

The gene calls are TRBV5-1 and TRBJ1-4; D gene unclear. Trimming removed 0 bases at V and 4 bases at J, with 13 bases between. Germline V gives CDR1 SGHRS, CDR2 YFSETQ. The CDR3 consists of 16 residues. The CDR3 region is CASSLAIGQNNEKLFF. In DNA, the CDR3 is TGCGCCAGCAGCTTGGCCATTGGTCAGAATAATGAAAAACTGTTTTTT.

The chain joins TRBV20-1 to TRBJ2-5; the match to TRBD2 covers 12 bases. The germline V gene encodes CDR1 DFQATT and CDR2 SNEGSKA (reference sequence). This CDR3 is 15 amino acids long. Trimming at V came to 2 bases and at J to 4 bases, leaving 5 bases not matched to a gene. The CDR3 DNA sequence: TGCAGTGCTAGATCTAGACTAGCGGGAGTAGAGACCCAGTACTTC. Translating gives CSARSRLAGVETQYF.

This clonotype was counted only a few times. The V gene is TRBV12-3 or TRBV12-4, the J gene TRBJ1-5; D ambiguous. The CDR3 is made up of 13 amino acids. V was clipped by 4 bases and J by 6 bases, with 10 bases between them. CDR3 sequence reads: CASSSKTSQPQHF. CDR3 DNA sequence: TGTGCCAGCAGTTCTAAGACTAGTCAGCCCCAGCATTTT.

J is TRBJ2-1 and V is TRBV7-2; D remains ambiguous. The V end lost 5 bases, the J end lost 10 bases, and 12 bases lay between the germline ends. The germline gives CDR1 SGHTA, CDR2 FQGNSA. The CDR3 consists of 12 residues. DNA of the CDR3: TGTGCCAGCAGCCCGGATTCACGGGAGCAGTTCTTC. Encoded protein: CASSPDSREQFF.

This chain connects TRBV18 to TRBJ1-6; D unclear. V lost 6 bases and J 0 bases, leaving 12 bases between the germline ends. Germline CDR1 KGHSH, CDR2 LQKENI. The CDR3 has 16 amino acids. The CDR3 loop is CASSPTGSSYNSPLHF. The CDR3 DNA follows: TGTGCCAGCTCCCCGACGGGGAGCTCCTATAATTCACCCCTCCACTTT.